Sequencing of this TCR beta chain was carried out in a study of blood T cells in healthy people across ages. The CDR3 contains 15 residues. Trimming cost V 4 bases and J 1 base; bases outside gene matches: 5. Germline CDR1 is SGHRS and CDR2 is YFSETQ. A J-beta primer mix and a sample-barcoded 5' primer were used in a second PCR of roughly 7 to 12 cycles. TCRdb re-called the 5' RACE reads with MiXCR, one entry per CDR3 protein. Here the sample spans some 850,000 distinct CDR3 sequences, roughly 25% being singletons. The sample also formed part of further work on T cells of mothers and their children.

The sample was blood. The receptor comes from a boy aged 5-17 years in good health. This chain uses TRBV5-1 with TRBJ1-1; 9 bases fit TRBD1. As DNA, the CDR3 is TGCGCCAGCAGCCCGCCGACAGGGGGGAACACTGAAGCTTTCTTT. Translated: CASSPPTGGNTEAFF.